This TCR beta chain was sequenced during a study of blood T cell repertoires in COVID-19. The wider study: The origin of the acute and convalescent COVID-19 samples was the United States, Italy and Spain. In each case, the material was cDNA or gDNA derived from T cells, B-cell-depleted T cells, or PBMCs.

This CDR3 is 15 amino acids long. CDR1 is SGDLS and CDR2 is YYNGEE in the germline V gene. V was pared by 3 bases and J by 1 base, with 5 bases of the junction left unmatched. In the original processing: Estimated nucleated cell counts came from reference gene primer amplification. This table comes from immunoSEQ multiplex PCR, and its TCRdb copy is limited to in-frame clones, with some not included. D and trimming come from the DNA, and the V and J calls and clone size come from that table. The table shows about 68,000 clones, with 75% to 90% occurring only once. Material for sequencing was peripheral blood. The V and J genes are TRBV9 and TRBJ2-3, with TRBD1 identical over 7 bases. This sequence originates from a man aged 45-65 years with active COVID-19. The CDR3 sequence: CASSGPGQRTDTQYF. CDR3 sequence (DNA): TGTGCCAGCAGCGGACCGGGACAGCGCACAGATACGCAGTATTTT.